The subject of this entry is one T cell receptor beta chain. Its target is unknown. The sample is drawn from a study of blood T cells in healthy people across ages. On the study more broadly: T cells yielded about one barcoded beta molecule per two cells through template switching.

Using a J-beta primer mix together with a sample-barcoded 5' primer, a second PCR was run for roughly 6 to 12 cycles. Researchers report that each sample yielded at least 2.5 million CDR3-containing paired-end reads. TCRdb re-analysed the 5' RACE reads in MiXCR, keeping a single row per CDR3 protein. Of more than 1.4 million distinct CDR3 sequences in the sample, around 42% were seen once. The study's findings and limits: From one million sequenced T cells, diversity estimates were lower bounds.

The TCR originated in a woman under 30 in good health. Material: blood.

The CDR3 DNA sequence: TGTGCCAGCAGCCAAAGGACTGGGGCCAACGTCCTGACTTTC. Translation gives CASSQRTGANVLTF. This chain uses TRBV7-2 with TRBJ2-6; no clear D gene. The CDR3 has 14 amino acids. V lost 5 bases and J lost 2, with 7 bases in between. The V gene's germline CDR1 is SGHTA and CDR2 FQGNSA.